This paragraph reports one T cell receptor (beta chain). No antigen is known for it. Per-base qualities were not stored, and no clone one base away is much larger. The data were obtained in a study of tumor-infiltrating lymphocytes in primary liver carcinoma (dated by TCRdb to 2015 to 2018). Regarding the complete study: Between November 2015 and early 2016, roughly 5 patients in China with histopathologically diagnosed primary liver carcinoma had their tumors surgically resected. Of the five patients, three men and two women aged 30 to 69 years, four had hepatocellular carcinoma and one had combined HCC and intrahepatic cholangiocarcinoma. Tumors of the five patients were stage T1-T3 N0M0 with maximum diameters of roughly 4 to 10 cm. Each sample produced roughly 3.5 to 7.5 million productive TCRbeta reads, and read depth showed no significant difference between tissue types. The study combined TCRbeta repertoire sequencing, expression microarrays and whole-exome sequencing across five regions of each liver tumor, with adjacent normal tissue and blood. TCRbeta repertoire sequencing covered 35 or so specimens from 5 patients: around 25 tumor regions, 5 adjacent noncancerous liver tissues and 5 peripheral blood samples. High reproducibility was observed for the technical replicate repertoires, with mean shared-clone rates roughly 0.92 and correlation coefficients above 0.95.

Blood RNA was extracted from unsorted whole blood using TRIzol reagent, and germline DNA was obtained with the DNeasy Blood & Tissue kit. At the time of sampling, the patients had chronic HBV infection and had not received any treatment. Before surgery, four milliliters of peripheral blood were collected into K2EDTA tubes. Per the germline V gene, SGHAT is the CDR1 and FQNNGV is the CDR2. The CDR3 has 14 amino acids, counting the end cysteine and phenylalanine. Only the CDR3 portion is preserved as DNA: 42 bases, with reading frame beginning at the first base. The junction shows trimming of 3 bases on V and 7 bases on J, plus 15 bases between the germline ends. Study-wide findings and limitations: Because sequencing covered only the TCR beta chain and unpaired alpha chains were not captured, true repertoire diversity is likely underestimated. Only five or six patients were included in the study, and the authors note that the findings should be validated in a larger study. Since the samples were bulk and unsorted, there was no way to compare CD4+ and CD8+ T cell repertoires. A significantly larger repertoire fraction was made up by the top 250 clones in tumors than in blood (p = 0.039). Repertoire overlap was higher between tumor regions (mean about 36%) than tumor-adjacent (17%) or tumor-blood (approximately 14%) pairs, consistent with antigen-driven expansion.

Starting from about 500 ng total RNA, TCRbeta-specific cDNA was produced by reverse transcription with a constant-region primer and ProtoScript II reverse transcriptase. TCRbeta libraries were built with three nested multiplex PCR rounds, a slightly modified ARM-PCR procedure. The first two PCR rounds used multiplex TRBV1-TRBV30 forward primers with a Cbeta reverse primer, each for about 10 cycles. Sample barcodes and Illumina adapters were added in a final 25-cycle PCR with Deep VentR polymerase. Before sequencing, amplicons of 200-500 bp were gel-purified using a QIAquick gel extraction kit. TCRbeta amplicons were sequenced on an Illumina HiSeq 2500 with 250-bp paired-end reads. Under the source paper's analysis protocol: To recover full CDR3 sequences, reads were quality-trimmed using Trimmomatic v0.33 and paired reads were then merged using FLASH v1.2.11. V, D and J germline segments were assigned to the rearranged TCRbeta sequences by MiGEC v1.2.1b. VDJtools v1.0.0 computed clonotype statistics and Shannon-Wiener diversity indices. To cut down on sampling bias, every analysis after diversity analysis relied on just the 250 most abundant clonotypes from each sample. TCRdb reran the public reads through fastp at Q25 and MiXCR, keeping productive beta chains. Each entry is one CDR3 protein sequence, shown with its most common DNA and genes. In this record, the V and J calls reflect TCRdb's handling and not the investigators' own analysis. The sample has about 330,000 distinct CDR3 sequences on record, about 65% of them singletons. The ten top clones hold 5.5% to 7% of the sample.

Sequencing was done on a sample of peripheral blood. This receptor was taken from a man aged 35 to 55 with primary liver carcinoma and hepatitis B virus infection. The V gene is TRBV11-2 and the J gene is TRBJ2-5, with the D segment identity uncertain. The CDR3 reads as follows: CASSFGVNKVTQYF. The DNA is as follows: TGTGCCAGCAGCTTTGGAGTGAACAAAGTGACCCAGTACTTC. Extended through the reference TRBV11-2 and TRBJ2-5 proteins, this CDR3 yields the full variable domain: EAGVAQSPRYKIIEKRQSVAFWCNPISGHATLYWYQQILGQGPKLLIQFQNNGVVDDSQLPKDRFSAERLKGVDSTLKIQPAKLEDSAVYLCASSFGVNKVTQYFGPGTRLLVL.